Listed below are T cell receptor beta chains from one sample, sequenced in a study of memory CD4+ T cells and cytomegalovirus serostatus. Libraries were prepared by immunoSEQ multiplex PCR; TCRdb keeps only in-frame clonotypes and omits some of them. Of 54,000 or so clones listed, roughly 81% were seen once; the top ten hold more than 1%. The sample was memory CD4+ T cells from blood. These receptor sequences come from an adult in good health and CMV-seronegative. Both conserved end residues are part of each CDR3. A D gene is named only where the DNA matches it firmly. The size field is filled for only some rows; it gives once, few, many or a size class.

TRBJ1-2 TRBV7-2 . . TGTGCCAGCAGCGTCGACGGCTATGGCTACACCTTC CASSVDGYGYTF
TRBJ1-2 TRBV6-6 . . TGTGCCAGCAGTTACATGAACTATGGCTACACCTTC CASSYMNYGYTF
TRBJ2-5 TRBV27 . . TGTGCCAGCAGTGCGGGGGGGACAGGGCCGGCCCAGTACTTC CASSAGGTGPAQYF
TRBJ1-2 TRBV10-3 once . TGTGCCATCAGTGAGTCGGGACCTTCAATTTTC CAISESGPSIF
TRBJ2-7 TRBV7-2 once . TGTGCCAGCGGAAAGCAGGGGGGGCTACTCTACGAGCAGTACTTC CASGKQGGLLYEQYF
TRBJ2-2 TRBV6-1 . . TGTGCCAGCAGATACGGACCTAACACCGGGGAGCTGTTTTTT CASRYGPNTGELFF
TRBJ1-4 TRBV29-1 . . TGCAGCGGGTGGCCCGGAGACGGTGAAAAACTGTTTTTT CSGWPGDGEKLFF
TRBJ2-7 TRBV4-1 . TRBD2 TGCGCCAGCAGCCCTCCGCCGGGACTAGCGGGAGAGTACGAGCAGTACTTC CASSPPPGLAGEYEQYF
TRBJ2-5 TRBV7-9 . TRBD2 TGTGCCAGCAGACCACCTATCCGGGGGGGTGGAGAGACCCAGTACTTC CASRPPIRGGGETQYF
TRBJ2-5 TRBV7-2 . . TGTGCCAGCACCTACGGAAGGGCTGGAGGGCAAGAGACCCAGTACTTC CASTYGRAGGQETQYF
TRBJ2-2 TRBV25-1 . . TGTGCCAGCAGTGAATATAACACCGGGGAGCTGTTTTTT CASSEYNTGELFF